This TCR beta chain was identified in a study of blood T cell repertoires in COVID-19 (dated by TCRdb to 2019 to 2021). In the study overall: Samples covering the acute and convalescent phases of COVID-19 were provided by collaborators in the United States, Italy and Spain. The repertoires were released in a freely available public database meant as a resource for research on the immune response to SARS-CoV-2. Samples were obtained from the ongoing ImmuneRACE study (first 160 participants) and from some 1,300 subjects provided by 6 global collaborators. Where available, HLA class I and class II types were taken from metadata supplied by the sample provider and were not determined by assay-based typing. The prospective study material was composed of cDNA or gDNA derived from T cells, B-cell-depleted T cells, or PBMCs. Nearly every sample came with metadata listing a de-identified subject ID, COVID-19 status, age in years and sex. The dataset comprised deeply sampled blood TCRbeta repertoires from subjects exposed to, actively infected with, or recovered from COVID-19. Broad study findings and their caveats: Clinical and demographic metadata were provided uncurated, with the amount varying by source and participant.

The germline V gene encodes CDR1 KGHSH and CDR2 LQKENI. After removal of 6 bases from V and 5 bases from J, the junction retains 4 bases not matched to a gene. From the cysteine through the phenylalanine, the CDR3 covers 13 amino acids. The kept DNA is CDR3 alone, 39 bases in frame from the first base. TCRbeta CDR3 regions were amplified from genomic DNA using the immunoSEQ Assay, a bias-controlled multiplex PCR. Under the source paper's analysis protocol: The number of nucleated cells in each sample was estimated by amplification of reference gene primers within the assay. Sequence reads were collapsed and filtered to measure the absolute abundance of every unique TCRbeta CDR3 rearrangement. For each sample, productive Simpson clonality was calculated as the square root of Simpson's diversity index across productive rearrangements. Drawn from immuneACCESS, this table holds only the in-frame rearrangements with V and J called that TCRdb kept. Clones are partly lost; checked studies trace under half to an unresolved V gene and leave the rest unexplained. That table supplies the V and J calls and clone size; D and trimming were determined from the DNA. The sample has approximately 280,000 clones on record, approximately 84% of them singletons. 2.1% of the sample is in the top ten clones.

Notes on this clone: Its antigen has not been determined. It has no much larger one-base neighbor in the sample; base qualities were not kept.

A second Seattle source provided samples from volunteer blood donors who had recovered from COVID-19. Each collaborating institution followed its own protocols to collect whole blood in K2EDTA tubes. For TCRbeta analysis, collaborators shipped samples in one of three forms: frozen whole blood, isolated PBMCs, or DNA extracted from either of those sample types. The specimen sequenced was peripheral blood. This receptor was obtained from a woman in her twenties or thirties who had recovered from COVID-19. The receptor chain draws on TRBV18 and TRBJ2-5, and TRBD1 matches 9 of the central bases. The nucleotides are TGTGCCAGCTCTAGGGACAGGGAGGAGACCCAGTACTTC. This encodes CASSRDREETQYF.